These 14 T cell receptor beta chains were sequenced from one sample in a study of response to subunit inactivated influenza vaccine. TCRdb re-called the RT-PCR reads with MiXCR, one entry per CDR3 protein. The data contain roughly 790,000 distinct CDR3 sequences, approximately 21% of them singletons. Sequences were derived from PBMCs from blood, sampled about 5 days after vaccination. The receptors stem from a man in his fifties who received an inactivated influenza vaccine.

This clonotype has only a few counts. J is TRBJ1-1 and V is TRBV7-2, with unresolved D. This CDR3 is 14 amino acids long. The germline gives CDR1 SGHTA, CDR2 FQGNSA. The germline V and J ends were trimmed by 3 bases and 0 bases, with 8 bases remaining between them. Written as DNA, the CDR3 is TGTGCCAGCAGCTTTACCTTTGTGAACACTGAAGCTTTCTTT. This codes for CASSFTFVNTEAFF.

There are a few counts of this clonotype. CDR3 sequence (DNA): TGTGCCAGCTCGTTGGGGGTTAGCCCCTACGAGCAGTACTTC. Translated: CASSLGVSPYEQYF. The V gene is TRBV27, the J gene TRBJ2-7; D tentatively fits TRBD1 or TRBD2 (5 bases each). CDR1 and CDR2 (germline): MNHEY, SMNVEV (reference sequence). The ends were cut back, 8 bases at V and 2 bases at J, with 16 bases in the middle. The CDR3 is 14 residues long.

Only a few counts were recorded for this clonotype. V gene TRBV11-1 combines with J gene TRBJ2-7; D gene ambiguous. The CDR3 consists of 15 residues. The V and J ends lost 3 bases and 0 bases respectively, with 12 bases between them. CDR1 is SGHAT and CDR2 is FQDESV in the germline V gene (reference sequence). The chain's CDR3 is CASSFRAVDSYEQYF. CDR3 in DNA: TGTGCCAGCAGCTTCCGGGCAGTGGACTCCTACGAGCAGTACTTC. Complete variable domain (other parts from reference TRBV11-1 and TRBJ2-7): EAEVAQSPRYKITEKSQAVAFWCDPISGHATLYWYRQILGQGPELLVQFQDESVVDDSQLPKDRFSAERLKGVDSTLKIQPAELGDSAMYLCASSFRAVDSYEQYFGPGTRLTVT.

The chain links TRBV20-1 to TRBJ2-1, with D possibly matching TRBD2 (5 bases). Trimming pared 3 bases from V and 3 bases from J, leaving 12 bases between. The germline gives CDR1 DFQATT, CDR2 SNEGSKA (reference sequence). This CDR3 comprises 14 residues. The CDR3 bases are TGCAGTGCTAGCTGGGAGTCCTTCTACAATGAGCAGTTCTTC. As protein: CSASWESFYNEQFF.

This clonotype has a count of ten or more. The J gene is TRBJ2-3, the V gene TRBV12-3 or TRBV12-4; no definite D call. This CDR3 contains 11 residues. Trimming cost V 5 bases and J 14 bases, with 14 bases left between them. CDR3 in DNA: TGTGCCAGCAGTAGGGCTGAGTTGGCGTATTTT. Translation gives CASSRAELAYF.

The chain employs TRBV12-3 or TRBV12-4 and TRBJ2-2; maybe TRBD2 (6 bases). CDR3 length: 15 residues. The V end lost 7 bases, the J end lost 4 bases, and 16 bases lay between the germline ends. CDR3 sequence reads: CASTRGSGSTGELFF. The CDR3 nucleotides read TGTGCCAGCACCCGAGGGTCCGGGAGCACCGGGGAGCTGTTTTTT.

V gene TRBV20-1 combines with J gene TRBJ2-7; unclear D gene. The ends were cut back, 0 bases at V and 4 bases at J, with 19 bases in the middle. The germline CDR1 and CDR2 sequences are DFQATT and SNEGSKA (reference sequence). This CDR3 spans 16 amino acids. The CDR3 nucleotides are TGCAGTGCTAGAGATTTACGCGGATGGGCCGGGTACGAGCAGTACTTC. It encodes CSARDLRGWAGYEQYF.

This clonotype was seen more than once but under ten times. V and J are TRBV5-1 and TRBJ2-1; 9 bases are a match to TRBD1. J lost 8 bases, V lost 4 bases, and 7 bases had no gene match. Germline V gene sequence: CDR1 SGHRS, CDR2 YFSETQ. This CDR3 comprises 14 residues. CDR3 residues: CASSLWTGEDEQFF. As DNA, the CDR3 is TGCGCCAGCAGCCTTTGGACAGGGGAGGATGAGCAGTTCTTC.

This sequence joins TRBV10-2 and TRBJ2-3; 7 nucleotides align to TRBD2. Germline-derived CDR1 and CDR2 are WSHSY and SAAADI. The V gene end was trimmed by 3 bases and the J gene end by 1 base; junction bases not matched to a gene: 7. CDR3 length: 16 residues. The DNA of the CDR3 is TGCGCCAGCAGTGATAGGGGACTACGCCGCACAGATACGCAGTATTTT. As protein: CASSDRGLRRTDTQYF.

This sequence joins TRBV5-1 and TRBJ2-3; a weak D match, TRBD1 (6 bases). Trimming removed 7 bases at V and 4 bases at J, with 13 bases between. The germline V gene has CDR1 SGHRS and CDR2 YFSETQ. There are 13 residues in the CDR3. CDR3 protein: CASRDTNSDTQYF. The CDR3 DNA sequence: TGCGCCAGCCGGGACACCAACTCAGATACGCAGTATTTT.

This clonotype has just a few counts. The genes are TRBV7-2 and TRBJ2-5; D remains ambiguous. This CDR3 spans 16 amino acids. Trimming took off 5 bases at V and 5 bases at J, with 21 bases between the two ends. Germline-derived CDR1 and CDR2 are SGHTA and FQGNSA. CDR3 amino acids: CASSPRWGTTAETQYF. The CDR3 bases are TGTGCCAGCAGCCCTCGCTGGGGTACTACCGCGGAGACCCAGTACTTC.

This clonotype was seen a few times. The V and J genes are TRBV6-2 or TRBV6-3 and TRBJ2-1; D may correspond to TRBD1 or TRBD2 (5 bases each). Germline values: CDR1 MNHEY, CDR2 SVGEGT. Trimming removed 6 bases at V and 10 bases at J, with 16 bases between. The CDR3 loop spans 13 amino acids. In DNA, the CDR3 is TGTGCCAGCAGCTCCGGGACCACGGGCGAGCAGTTCTTC. As protein: CASSSGTTGEQFF.

The CDR3 nucleotides read TGCGCCAGCAGAAACCTACGAGACTCCTACGAGCAGTACTTC. It translates to CASRNLRDSYEQYF. This chain connects TRBV5-1 to TRBJ2-7; D gene uncertain. Germline V CDR1 and CDR2: SGHRS, YFSETQ. Between the trimmed V and J ends, which lost 5 bases and 0 bases, there was a span of 12 bases. The CDR3 consists of 14 residues.

Here the CDR3 reads CSATKAGAKNIQYF. CDR3 sequence (DNA): TGCAGTGCTACCAAGGCAGGGGCCAAAAACATTCAGTACTTC. The chain recombines TRBV20-1 with TRBJ2-4; weak D call: TRBD1 (5 bases). V lost 4 bases to trimming and J lost 1 base, with 11 bases between them. This CDR3 spans 14 amino acids. The V gene's germline CDR1 is DFQATT and CDR2 SNEGSKA (reference sequence).